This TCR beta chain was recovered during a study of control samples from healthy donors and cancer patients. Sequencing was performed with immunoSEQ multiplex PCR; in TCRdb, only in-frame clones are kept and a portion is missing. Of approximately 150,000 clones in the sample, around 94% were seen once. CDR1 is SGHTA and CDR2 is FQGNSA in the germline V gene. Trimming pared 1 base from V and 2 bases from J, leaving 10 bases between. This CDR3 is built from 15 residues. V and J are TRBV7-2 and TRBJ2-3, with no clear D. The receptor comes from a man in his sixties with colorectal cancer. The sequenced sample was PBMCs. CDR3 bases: TGTGCCAGCAGCTTAGTGGGTGTGGTCACAGATACGCAGTATTTT. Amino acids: CASSLVGVVTDTQYF.